This T cell receptor (beta chain) is drawn from a study of T cell responses to AZD1222 COVID-19 vaccine. This CDR3 contains 13 residues. In germline, CDR1 is SGHTS, CDR2 YDEGEE. The germline V and J ends were trimmed by 4 bases and 6 bases, with 11 bases remaining between them. Clones were sequenced by immunoSEQ multiplex PCR, and TCRdb holds only the in-frame ones, with some missing. Counted here are approximately 180,000 clones, more than 80% occurring once; the ten biggest clones make up approximately 4%. The receptor comes from an adult who received the MenACWY meningococcal vaccine as a control. This rearrangement joins TRBV5-8 to TRBJ1-5; D gene ambiguous. The starting material was peripheral blood, obtained 28 days after the second dose of the MenACWY control vaccine. The CDR3 protein is CASSPGRSQPQHF. In nucleotides, the CDR3 is TGTGCCAGCAGCCCGGGGAGGTCTCAGCCCCAGCATTTT.